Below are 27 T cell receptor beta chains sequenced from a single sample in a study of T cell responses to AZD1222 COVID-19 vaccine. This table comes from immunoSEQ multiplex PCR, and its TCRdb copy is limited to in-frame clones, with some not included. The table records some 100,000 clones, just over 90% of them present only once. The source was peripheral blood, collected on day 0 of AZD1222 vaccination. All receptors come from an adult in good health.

The CDR3 DNA is TGTGCCAGCAGTAGGCAGGTCTATGGCTACACCTTC. This encodes CASSRQVYGYTF. The V call is TRBV28, the J call TRBJ1-2; D not resolved. The CDR3 covers 12 residues. Per germline, CDR1 MDHEN and CDR2 SYDVKM. V lost 5 bases to trimming and J lost 4 bases, with 8 bases between them.

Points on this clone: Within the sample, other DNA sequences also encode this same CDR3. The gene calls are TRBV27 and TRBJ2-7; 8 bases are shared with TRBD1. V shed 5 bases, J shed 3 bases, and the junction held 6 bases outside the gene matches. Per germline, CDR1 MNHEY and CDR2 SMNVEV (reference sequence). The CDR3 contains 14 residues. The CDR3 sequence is CASSLGQGGYEQYF. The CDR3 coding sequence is TGTGCCAGCAGTCTCGGACAGGGCGGCTACGAGCAGTACTTC.

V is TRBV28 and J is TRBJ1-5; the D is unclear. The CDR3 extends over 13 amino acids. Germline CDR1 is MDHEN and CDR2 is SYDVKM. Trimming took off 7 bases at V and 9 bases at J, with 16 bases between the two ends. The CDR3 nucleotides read TGTGCCAGCACCCCGGAGGGCTCCTCGCCCCAGCATTTT. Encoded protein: CASTPEGSSPQHF.

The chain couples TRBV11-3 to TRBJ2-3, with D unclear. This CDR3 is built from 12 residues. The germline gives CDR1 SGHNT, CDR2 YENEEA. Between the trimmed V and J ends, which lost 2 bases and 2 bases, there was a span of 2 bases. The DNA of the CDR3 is TGTGCCAGCAGCTTACACACAGATACGCAGTATTTT. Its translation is CASSLHTDTQYF.

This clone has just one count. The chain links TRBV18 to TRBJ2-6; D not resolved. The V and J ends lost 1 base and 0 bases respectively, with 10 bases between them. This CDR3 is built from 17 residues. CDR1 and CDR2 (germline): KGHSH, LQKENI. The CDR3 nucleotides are TGTGCCAGCTCACCACTTAAGGGCAGCTCTGGGGCCAACGTCCTGACTTTC. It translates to CASSPLKGSSGANVLTF.

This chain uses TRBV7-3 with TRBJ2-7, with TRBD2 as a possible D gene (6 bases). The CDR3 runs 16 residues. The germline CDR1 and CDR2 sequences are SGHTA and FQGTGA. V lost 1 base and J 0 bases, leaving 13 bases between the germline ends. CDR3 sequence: CASSLRGGEVSYEQYF. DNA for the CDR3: TGTGCCAGCAGCTTAAGGGGCGGGGAAGTCTCCTACGAGCAGTACTTC.

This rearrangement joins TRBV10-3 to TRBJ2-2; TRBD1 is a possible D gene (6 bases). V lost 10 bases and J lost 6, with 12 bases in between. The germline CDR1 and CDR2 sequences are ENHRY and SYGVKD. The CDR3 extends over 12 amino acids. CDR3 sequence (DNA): TGTGCCAGCACAGAGGGGGCCGGGGAGCTGTTTTTT. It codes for CASTEGAGELFF.

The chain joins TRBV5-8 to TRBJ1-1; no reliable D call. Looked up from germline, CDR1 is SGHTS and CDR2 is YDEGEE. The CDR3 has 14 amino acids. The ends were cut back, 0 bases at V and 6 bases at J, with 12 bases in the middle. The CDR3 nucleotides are TGTGCCAGCAGCTTGGGGGGAGGAAGCGCTGAAGCTTTCTTT. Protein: CASSLGGGSAEAFF.

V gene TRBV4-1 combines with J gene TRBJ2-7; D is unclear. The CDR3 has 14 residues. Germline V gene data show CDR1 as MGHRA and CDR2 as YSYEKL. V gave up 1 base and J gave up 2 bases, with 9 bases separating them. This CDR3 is CASSQGLLAYEQYF. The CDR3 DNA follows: TGCGCCAGCAGCCAAGGCTTATTAGCCTACGAGCAGTACTTC.

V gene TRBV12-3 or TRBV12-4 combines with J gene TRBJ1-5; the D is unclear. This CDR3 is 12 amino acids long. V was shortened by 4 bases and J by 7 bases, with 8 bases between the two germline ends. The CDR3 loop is CASSSDGQPQHF. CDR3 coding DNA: TGTGCCAGCAGTTCCGACGGGCAGCCCCAGCATTTT.

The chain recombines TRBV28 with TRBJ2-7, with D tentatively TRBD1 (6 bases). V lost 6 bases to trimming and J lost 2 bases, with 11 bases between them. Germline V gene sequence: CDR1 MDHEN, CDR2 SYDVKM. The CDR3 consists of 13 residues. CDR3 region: CASRPDSPYEQYF. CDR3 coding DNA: TGTGCCAGCAGACCGGACAGTCCCTACGAGCAGTACTTC.

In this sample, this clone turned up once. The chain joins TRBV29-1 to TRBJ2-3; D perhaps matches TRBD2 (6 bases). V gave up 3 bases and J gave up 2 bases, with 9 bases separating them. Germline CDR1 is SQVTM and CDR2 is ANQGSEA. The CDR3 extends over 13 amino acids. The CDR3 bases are TGCAGCGTTGATCGGGGGACCACAGATACGCAGTATTTT. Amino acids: CSVDRGTTDTQYF.

Here the CDR3 reads CASMPGQATDTQYF. The CDR3 DNA reads as TGTGCCAGCATGCCGGGACAGGCCACAGATACGCAGTATTTT. V and J are TRBV2 and TRBJ2-3; 8 bases line up with TRBD1. Germline V gives CDR1 SNHLY, CDR2 FYNNEI. V trimming: 7 bases; J trimming: 2 bases; junction bases outside the gene matches: 5. There are 14 residues in the CDR3.

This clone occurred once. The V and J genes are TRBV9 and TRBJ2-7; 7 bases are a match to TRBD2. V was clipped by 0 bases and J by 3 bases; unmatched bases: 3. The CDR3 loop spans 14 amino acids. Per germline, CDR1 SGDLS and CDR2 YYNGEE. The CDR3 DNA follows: TGTGCCAGCAGCGTAGCGGGGGGTAACTACGAGCAGTACTTC. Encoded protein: CASSVAGGNYEQYF.

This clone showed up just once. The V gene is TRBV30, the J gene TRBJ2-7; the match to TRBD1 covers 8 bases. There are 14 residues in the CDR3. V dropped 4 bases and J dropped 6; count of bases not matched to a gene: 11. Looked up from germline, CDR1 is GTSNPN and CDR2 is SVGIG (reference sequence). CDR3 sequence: CAWNAGQGWSEQYF. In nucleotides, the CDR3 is TGTGCCTGGAATGCAGGACAGGGATGGTCCGAGCAGTACTTC.

The CDR3 reads CASRTDGGGTEAFF. CDR3 DNA sequence: TGTGCCAGCAGAACTGACGGAGGAGGCACTGAAGCTTTCTTT. The gene calls are TRBV28 and TRBJ1-1; D is undetermined. The CDR3 is 14 amino acids. The germline V gene encodes CDR1 MDHEN and CDR2 SYDVKM. V lost 6 bases and J 4 bases, leaving 15 bases between the germline ends.

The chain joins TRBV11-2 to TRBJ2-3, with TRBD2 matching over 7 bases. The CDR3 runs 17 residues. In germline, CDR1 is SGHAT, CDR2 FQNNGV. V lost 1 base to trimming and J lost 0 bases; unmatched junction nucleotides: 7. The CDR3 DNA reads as TGTGCCAGCAGCTTAGTGGCCGGGGGGTCTAGCACAGATACGCAGTATTTT. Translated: CASSLVAGGSSTDTQYF.

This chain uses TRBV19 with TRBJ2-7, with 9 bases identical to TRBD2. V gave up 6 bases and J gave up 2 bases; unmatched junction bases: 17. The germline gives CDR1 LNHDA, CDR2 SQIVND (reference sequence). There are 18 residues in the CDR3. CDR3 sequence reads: CASSNQRGAFPNPYEQYF. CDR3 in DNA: TGTGCCAGTAGCAACCAGCGGGGGGCATTCCCTAATCCCTACGAGCAGTACTTC.

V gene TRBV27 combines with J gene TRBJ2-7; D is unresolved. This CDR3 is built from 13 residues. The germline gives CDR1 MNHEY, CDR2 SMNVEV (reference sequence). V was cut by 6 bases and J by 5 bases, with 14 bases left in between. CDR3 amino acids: CASSPGSGNEQYF. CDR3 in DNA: TGTGCCAGCAGCCCCGGGTCAGGAAACGAGCAGTACTTC.

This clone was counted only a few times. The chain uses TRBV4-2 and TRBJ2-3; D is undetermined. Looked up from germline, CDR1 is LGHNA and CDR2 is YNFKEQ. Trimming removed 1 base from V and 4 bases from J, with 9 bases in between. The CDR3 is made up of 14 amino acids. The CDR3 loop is CASSQVRGSDTQYF. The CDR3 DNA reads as TGTGCCAGCAGCCAAGTTAGAGGATCAGATACGCAGTATTTT.

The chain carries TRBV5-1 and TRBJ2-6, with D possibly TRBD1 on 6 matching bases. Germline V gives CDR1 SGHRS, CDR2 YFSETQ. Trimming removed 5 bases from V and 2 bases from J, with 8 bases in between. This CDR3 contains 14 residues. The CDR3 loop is CASRTGTGANVLTF. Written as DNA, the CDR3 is TGCGCCAGCAGAACAGGGACTGGGGCCAACGTCCTGACTTTC. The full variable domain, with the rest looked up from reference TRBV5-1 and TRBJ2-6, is KAGVTQTPRYLIKTRGQQVTLSCSPISGHRSVSWYQQTPGQGLQFLFEYFSETQRNKGNFPGRFSGRQFSNSRSEMNVSTLELGDSALYLCASRTGTGANVLTFGAGSRLTVL.

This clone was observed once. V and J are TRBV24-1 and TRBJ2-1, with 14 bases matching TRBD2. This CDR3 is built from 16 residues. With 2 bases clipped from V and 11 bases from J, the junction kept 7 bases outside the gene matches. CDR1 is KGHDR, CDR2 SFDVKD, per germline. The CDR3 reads CATSDSRTSGGQKQFF. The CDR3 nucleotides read TGTGCCACCAGTGATTCTAGGACTAGCGGGGGGCAGAAGCAGTTCTTC.

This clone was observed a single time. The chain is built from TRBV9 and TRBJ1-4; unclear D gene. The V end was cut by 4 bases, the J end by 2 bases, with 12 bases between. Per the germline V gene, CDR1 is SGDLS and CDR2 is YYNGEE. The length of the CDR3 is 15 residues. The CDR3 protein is CASSPDLGTNEKLFF. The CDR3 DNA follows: TGTGCCAGCAGCCCAGACCTTGGTACTAATGAAAAACTGTTTTTT.

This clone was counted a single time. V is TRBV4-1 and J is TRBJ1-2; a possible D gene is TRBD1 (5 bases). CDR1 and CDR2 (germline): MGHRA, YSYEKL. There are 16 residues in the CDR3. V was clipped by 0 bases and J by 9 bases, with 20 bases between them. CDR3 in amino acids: CASSQDSLGKRGSYTF. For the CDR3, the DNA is TGCGCCAGCAGCCAAGATTCCCTCGGAAAGAGGGGAAGCTACACCTTC.

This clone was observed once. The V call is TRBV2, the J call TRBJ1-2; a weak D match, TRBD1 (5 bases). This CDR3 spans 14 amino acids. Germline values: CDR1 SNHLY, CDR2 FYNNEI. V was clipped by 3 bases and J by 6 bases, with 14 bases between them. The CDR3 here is CASSDTRGFDGYTF. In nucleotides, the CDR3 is TGTGCCAGCAGTGACACTAGGGGTTTCGATGGCTACACCTTC. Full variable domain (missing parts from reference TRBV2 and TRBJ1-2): EPEVTQTPSHQVTQMGQEVILRCVPISNHLYFYWYRQILGQKVEFLVSFYNNEISEKSEIFDDQFSVERPDGSNFTLKIRSTKLEDSAMYFCASSDTRGFDGYTFGSGTRLTVV.

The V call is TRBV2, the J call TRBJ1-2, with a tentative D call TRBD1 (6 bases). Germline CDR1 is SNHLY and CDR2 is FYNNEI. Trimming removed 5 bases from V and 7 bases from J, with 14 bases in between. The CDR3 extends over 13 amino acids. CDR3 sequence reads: CASSLGRGGGYTF. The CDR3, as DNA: TGTGCCAGCAGTCTCGGCAGGGGAGGTGGCTACACCTTC. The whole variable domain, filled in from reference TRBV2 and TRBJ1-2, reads EPEVTQTPSHQVTQMGQEVILRCVPISNHLYFYWYRQILGQKVEFLVSFYNNEISEKSEIFDDQFSVERPDGSNFTLKIRSTKLEDSAMYFCASSLGRGGGYTFGSGTRLTVV.

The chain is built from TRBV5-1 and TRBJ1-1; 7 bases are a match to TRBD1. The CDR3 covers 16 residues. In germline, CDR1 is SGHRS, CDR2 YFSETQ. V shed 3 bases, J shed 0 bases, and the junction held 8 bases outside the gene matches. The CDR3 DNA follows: TGCGCCAGCAGCTCCCGGGACAGCATCATGAACACTGAAGCTTTCTTT. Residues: CASSSRDSIMNTEAFF.